Listed here are 32 T cell receptor beta chains from one sample, sequenced in a study of T cells in women clearing cervical HPV infection. Only in-frame clones appear in the TCRdb table, and some are missing; sequencing was by immunoSEQ multiplex PCR. This sample contains tens of thousands of clones. Specimen: blood buffy coat. These receptors were obtained from a woman between 18 and 70 years old with a cervical HPV16 infection that either progressed to CIN3+ or cleared (not recorded which).

Regarding this clone: The CDR3 end lies 3 residues beyond the end of the read and is filled in from the germline J gene. The chain is built from TRBV2 and TRBJ2-1; 12 bases agree with TRBD2. CDR1 is SNHLY, CDR2 FYNNEI, per germline. Trimming took 6 bases from V and 0 from J; bases not matched to a gene: 9. The CDR3 length is 18 residues. The CDR3 is CASRTGTSGRSSYNEQFF. The part of the CDR3 DNA that was read is TGTGCCAGCAGGACCGGGACTAGCGGGCGGAGCTCCTACAATGAG.

As for this clone: The read finishes 3 residues shy of the CDR3 end, and the germline J gene is used to complete it. The chain has TRBV5-1 and TRBJ1-1; the match to TRBD1 covers 8 bases. The germline V gene encodes CDR1 SGHRS and CDR2 YFSETQ. Trimming cost V 4 bases and J 3 bases; bases outside gene matches: 5. The CDR3 contains 14 residues. Incomplete CDR3 DNA: TGCGCCAGCAGCCTGACAGGGGATCACACTGAA. This sequence encodes CASSLTGDHTE. From start to end, the CDR3 is CASSLTGDHTEAFF.

Of note for this clone: Read data end 3 residues before the CDR3 end; the end is taken from the germline J gene. The chain uses TRBV19 and TRBJ1-5, with D possibly being TRBD1 (5 bases). Trimming shortened V by 7 bases and J by 0 bases, and 7 bases separated the two germline ends. The CDR3 runs 13 residues. From germline, CDR1 is LNHDA and CDR2 SQIVND (reference sequence). The CDR3 DNA, read in part, is TGTGCCAGTACCAGGGATAGCAATCAGCCC. Translated, it gives CASTRDSNQP. In full, the CDR3 is CASTRDSNQPQHF.

Of note for this clone: The CDR3 goes on 3 residues after the read ends, and that part is filled in from the germline J gene. The genes are TRBV4-2 and TRBJ2-2; 8 bases map to TRBD2. The CDR3 totals 16 residues. The germline V gene has CDR1 LGHNA and CDR2 YNFKEQ. V shed 3 bases and J 3 bases; nucleotides not matched to a gene: 6. Incomplete CDR3 DNA: TGTGCCAGCAGCCACGGACTAGCATTCGACACCGGGGAG. It translates to CASSHGLAFDTGE. The whole CDR3 is CASSHGLAFDTGELFF.

The CDR3 DNA, read in part, is TGTGCCAGTCACAGGGACGGGCAGCCG. The encoded protein is CASHRDGQP. The whole CDR3 is CASHRDGQPQYF. The V and J genes are TRBV19 and TRBJ2-3; weak D call: TRBD1 (6 bases). Read sequence stops 3 residues before the CDR3 end, and the germline J gene provides the missing end. The CDR3 runs to 12 residues. The germline V gene encodes CDR1 LNHDA and CDR2 SQIVND (reference sequence).

As for this clone: The read stops 3 residues short of the end of the CDR3; the missing end is completed from the germline J gene. This sequence joins TRBV5-1 and TRBJ1-2, with TRBD1 as a possible D gene (5 bases). Germline V gene data show CDR1 as SGHRS and CDR2 as YFSETQ. The germline V and J ends were trimmed by 5 bases and 0 bases, with 8 bases remaining between them. This CDR3 spans 13 amino acids. CDR3 protein: CASRTDANYGYTF. Incomplete CDR3 DNA: TGCGCCAGCAGGACAGATGCTAACTATGGC.

Details on this clone: Sequencing ends 3 residues short of the CDR3 end; the germline J gene provides the rest. The chain employs TRBV11-3 and TRBJ1-6, with 7 positions matching TRBD1. This CDR3 comprises 13 residues. CDR1 and CDR2 (germline): SGHNT, YENEEA. With V trimmed by 9 bases and J by 7 bases, 6 bases remained unmatched. CDR3 DNA, as far as it was read: TGTGCCAGTTCGACAGGGTCAAATTCACCC. Encoded protein: CASSTGSNSP. The whole CDR3 region reads CASSTGSNSPLHF.

CDR3 protein: CASSERTGGDGYTF. Partial CDR3 DNA: TGTGCCAGCAGCGAGAGGACAGGGGGCGATGGC. The gene calls are TRBV2 and TRBJ1-2; TRBD1 matches 11 bases. The missing CDR3 end, 3 residues past where the read stops, is filled in from the germline J gene. Germline lookup yields CDR1 SNHLY and CDR2 FYNNEI. This CDR3 is built from 14 residues. Trimming cost V 6 bases and J 6 bases; bases outside gene matches: 6.

As for this clone: The read falls 3 residues short of the CDR3 end, and the missing part is taken from the germline J gene. The chain is built from TRBV7-9 and TRBJ1-2; unclear D gene. The CDR3 runs 15 residues. Germline-derived CDR1 and CDR2 are SEHNR and FQNEAQ (reference sequence). The CDR3 is CASSLNLDFSNDYTF. CDR3 bases read: TGTGCCAGCAGCTTAAACCTGGACTTCTCCAATGAC.

Regarding this clone: Sequencing ends 3 residues short of the CDR3 end; the germline J gene provides the rest. The chain links TRBV7-9 to TRBJ2-1, with a weak D call TRBD1 (6 bases). Germline loops: CDR1 SEHNR, CDR2 FQNEAQ (reference sequence). This CDR3 is 14 amino acids long. V was clipped by 4 bases and J by 4 bases, with 11 bases between them. The part of the CDR3 DNA that was read is TGTGCCAGCAGCTCGTGGCAGGGGTACAATGAG. Residues: CASSSWQGYNE. The whole CDR3 protein reads CASSSWQGYNEQFF.

About this clone: The read ends 3 residues early relative to the CDR3; the germline J gene fills the gap. The rearrangement uses TRBV11-2 and TRBJ1-4, with D perhaps TRBD1 (5 bases). The CDR3 is 14 residues long. The V gene lost 0 bases and the J gene lost 6 bases, with 8 bases spanning the gap. Per the germline V gene, CDR1 is SGHAT and CDR2 is FQNNGV. CDR3 sequence reads: CASSLDRGDEKLFF. The sequenced part of the CDR3 DNA is TGTGCCAGCAGCTTAGATCGAGGGGATGAAAAA.

With regard to this clone: The missing CDR3 end, 3 residues past where the read stops, is filled in from the germline J gene. The chain has TRBV2 and TRBJ2-3; D unclear. This CDR3 comprises 12 residues. Looked up from germline, CDR1 is SNHLY and CDR2 is FYNNEI. The DNA read from the CDR3 is TGTGCCAGCAGTGTAACCAGCGAGACG. Translated: CASSVTSET. The full CDR3 reads CASSVTSETQYF.

Turning to this clone: Read data end 3 residues before the CDR3 end; the end is taken from the germline J gene. The chain recombines TRBV20-1 with TRBJ1-1, with D possibly TRBD1 on 5 matching bases. The V and J ends lost 5 bases and 2 bases respectively, with 12 bases between them. CDR3 length: 13 amino acids. From germline, CDR1 is DFQATT and CDR2 SNEGSKA (reference sequence). The CDR3 here is CSAPRQGNTEAFF. Partial CDR3 DNA: TGCAGTGCTCCCCGGCAGGGCAACACTGAA.

About this clone: Coverage ceases 3 residues before the CDR3 finishes, and the germline J gene fills in the end. The chain carries TRBV5-5 and TRBJ1-1, with D unclear. The CDR3 covers 14 residues. The ends were cut back, 4 bases at V and 1 base at J, with 11 bases in the middle. Germline V gives CDR1 SGHKS, CDR2 YYEKEE (reference sequence). The CDR3 loop reads CASSRSVANTEAFF. CDR3 DNA, as far as it was read: TGTGCCAGCAGCCGTTCAGTCGCGAACACTGAA.

As regards this clone: The read comes to an end 3 residues before the CDR3 does, leaving the germline J gene to fill in the end. The chain carries TRBV6-1 and TRBJ2-7; 9 bases match TRBD1. J lost 1 base, V lost 4 bases, and 8 bases had no gene match. This CDR3 has 16 residues. Germline values: CDR1 MNHNS, CDR2 SASEGT. The CDR3 protein is CASSGRIGTGSYEQYF. Incomplete CDR3 DNA: TGTGCCAGCAGTGGGCGGATAGGGACAGGGTCCTACGAG.

With regard to this clone: The read gets to within 3 residues of the CDR3 end, and the germline J gene fills in the rest. The rearrangement links TRBV28 to TRBJ2-5; D may be TRBD2 (5 bases). CDR3 length equals 13 residues. Germline V gene lookup returns CDR1 MDHEN and CDR2 SYDVKM. Trimming left V 3 bases short and J 4 bases short, with 9 bases between. CDR3 DNA, as far as it was read: TGTGCCAGCAGTTTCAGGAGGAGAGAGACC. It codes for CASSFRRRET. In full, the CDR3 is CASSFRRRETQYF.

As for this clone: The read is 3 residues too short to cover the CDR3 end, so that end is filled in from the germline J gene. The chain is built from TRBV29-1 and TRBJ1-1, with 10 bases aligning to TRBD1. This CDR3 region has 13 residues. J gave up 3 bases and V 6 bases, and 4 bases lay outside the gene matches. Germline V gives CDR1 SQVTM, CDR2 ANQGSEA. This chain's CDR3 is CSVDRGLDTEAFF. The CDR3 DNA, read in part, is TGCAGCGTCGACAGGGGGCTAGACACTGAA.

About this clone: The CDR3 goes on 3 residues after the read ends, and that part is filled in from the germline J gene. Other DNA sequences of this sample code for an identical CDR3. The chain uses TRBV20-1 and TRBJ2-3; 7 bases map to TRBD2. The CDR3 has 14 residues. Germline CDR1 is DFQATT and CDR2 is SNEGSKA (reference sequence). CDR3 sequence reads: CSAELAYETDTQYF. CDR3 DNA, as far as it was read: TGCAGCGCTGAACTAGCGTACGAAACAGATACG.

In the case of this clone: With the read ending 3 residues before the CDR3 end, the germline J gene is used to fill in that end. The chain joins TRBV19 to TRBJ2-7; D is perhaps TRBD2 (5 bases). This CDR3 comprises 13 residues. Between the trimmed V and J ends, which lost 4 bases and 4 bases, there was a span of 11 bases. Germline V gene sequence: CDR1 LNHDA, CDR2 SQIVND (reference sequence). Partial CDR3 DNA: TGTGCCAGTAGTACCGAGGGTGGTTACGAG. It translates to CASSTEGGYE. The full CDR3 sequence reads CASSTEGGYEQYF.

About this clone itself: The sequence runs out 3 residues before the end of the CDR3; the remainder is reconstructed from the germline J gene. The chain is built from TRBV30 and TRBJ1-1; D is unclear. CDR1 is GTSNPN, CDR2 SVGIG, per germline (reference sequence). The germline V and J ends were trimmed by 2 bases and 2 bases, with 9 bases remaining between them. CDR3 size: 13 residues. CDR3 DNA, as far as it was read: TGTGCCTGGAGTCCTCTGAGCAACACTGAA. Its translation: CAWSPLSNTE. In full, the CDR3 reads CAWSPLSNTEAFF.

A note on this clone: Coverage ceases 3 residues before the CDR3 finishes, and the germline J gene fills in the end. This chain uses TRBV6-1 with TRBJ1-2; D is perhaps TRBD1 (6 bases). Trimming took off 3 bases at V and 7 bases at J, with 12 bases between the two ends. Germline-derived CDR1 and CDR2 are MNHNS and SASEGT. CDR3 length: 13 amino acids. The chain's CDR3 is CASSDLGAGGYTF. CDR3 DNA (partial): TGTGCCAGCAGTGATTTGGGGGCGGGTGGC.

For this clone: The sequenced fragment ends 3 residues before the CDR3 boundary, so the rest is inferred from the germline J gene. This chain links TRBV19 with TRBJ1-2; tentative D call: TRBD1 (5 bases). The ends were cut back, 3 bases at V and 6 bases at J, with 11 bases in the middle. Germline CDR1 LNHDA, CDR2 SQIVND (reference sequence). This CDR3 contains 13 residues. The CDR3 region is CASSIIGADGYTF. The sequenced CDR3 bases are TGTGCCAGTAGTATTATTGGGGCGGATGGC. Full variable domain (rest looked up from reference TRBV19 and TRBJ1-2): DGGITQSPKYLFRKEGQNVTLSCEQNLNHDAMYWYRQDPGQGLRLIYYSQIVNDFQKGDIAEGYSVSREKKESFPLTVTSAQKNPTAFYLCASSIIGADGYTFGSGTRLTVV.

Concerning this clone itself: The CDR3 end lies 3 residues beyond the end of the read and is filled in from the germline J gene. V is TRBV28 and J is TRBJ2-7, with D possibly TRBD1 on 6 matching bases. The length of the CDR3 is 14 residues. V lost 5 bases and J lost 2, with 13 bases in between. The germline CDR1 and CDR2 sequences are MDHEN and SYDVKM. The CDR3 bases that were read are TGTGCCAGCAGTAGGACAGCGGATGCCTACGAG. Protein product: CASSRTADAYE. The entire CDR3 reads CASSRTADAYEQYF.

Concerning this clone: The CDR3 end is not reached by the read, which stops 3 residues before it; the germline J gene fills it in. The chain combines TRBV7-2 with TRBJ2-1; 11 positions match TRBD2. Germline V lookup: CDR1 SGHTA, CDR2 FQGNSA. V gave up 0 bases and J gave up 3 bases; unmatched junction bases: 1. CDR3 length equals 16 residues. The sequenced part of the CDR3 DNA is TGTGCCAGCAGCTTAGCTAGCGGGGGGGACTACAATGAG. This codes for CASSLASGGDYNE. The whole CDR3 protein reads CASSLASGGDYNEQFF. The full variable domain, its missing parts supplied by reference TRBV7-2 and TRBJ2-1, is GAGVSQSPSNKVTEKGKDVELRCDPISGHTALYWYRQSLGQGLEFLIYFQGNSAPDKSGLPSDRFSAERTGGSVSTLTIQRTQQEDSAVYLCASSLASGGDYNEQFFGPGTRLTVL.

On this clone itself: The read terminates 3 residues ahead of where the CDR3 ends, so the germline J gene completes it. This rearrangement joins TRBV2 to TRBJ2-1; perhaps TRBD2 as D (5 bases). This CDR3 region has 15 residues. V was trimmed by 6 bases and J by 9 bases, leaving 21 bases between them. CDR1 SNHLY and CDR2 FYNNEI come from the germline V gene. The CDR3 spells CASRDLASGSGEQFF. The covered CDR3 bases are TGTGCCAGCAGAGATCTGGCCTCGGGGAGCGGTGAG.

In the case of this clone: Coverage ceases 3 residues before the CDR3 finishes, and the germline J gene fills in the end. The rearrangement joins TRBV11-2 to TRBJ1-4; 7 bases are shared with TRBD1. Per germline, CDR1 SGHAT and CDR2 FQNNGV. The ends lost 4 bases at V and 2 bases at J; junction bases unmatched: 4. The CDR3 has 15 residues. CDR3 DNA (partial): TGTGCCAGCAGCTCTCTACAGGGGACTAATGAAAAA. This translates into CASSSLQGTNEK. The complete CDR3 protein is CASSSLQGTNEKLFF.

The covered CDR3 bases are TGCAGCGTGAACCCCGGGACAGGGGGTTCCTACGAG. It encodes CSVNPGTGGSYE. The full CDR3 reads CSVNPGTGGSYEQYF. The V gene is TRBV29-1, the J gene TRBJ2-7, with 11 bases matching TRBD1. The CDR3 end falls 3 residues outside the read, so it is completed with the germline J gene. This CDR3 region has 15 residues. Germline V CDR1 and CDR2: SQVTM, ANQGSEA. V was clipped by 6 bases and J by 1 base; unmatched bases: 8.

In regard to this clone: The sequenced fragment ends 3 residues before the CDR3 boundary, so the rest is inferred from the germline J gene. The V call is TRBV5-4, the J call TRBJ1-2; no reliable D call. V dropped 0 bases and J dropped 4 bases, with 10 bases sitting between them. This CDR3 is 14 amino acids long. The germline V gene encodes CDR1 SGHNT and CDR2 YYREEE (reference sequence). The CDR3: CASSLASVPYGYTF. The covered CDR3 bases are TGTGCCAGCAGCTTGGCAAGCGTTCCCTATGGC.

Points on this clone: The sequenced fragment ends 3 residues before the CDR3 boundary, so the rest is inferred from the germline J gene. The genes are TRBV14 and TRBJ2-2, with 8 positions matching TRBD1. V trimming: 2 bases; J trimming: 4 bases; junction bases outside the gene matches: 6. Germline loops: CDR1 SGHDN, CDR2 FVKESK. This CDR3 region has 16 residues. CDR3 DNA (partial): TGTGCCAGCAGCCAACTACAGGGGGTTACCACCGGGGAG. Amino acid sequence: CASSQLQGVTTGE. In full, the CDR3 is CASSQLQGVTTGELFF. The whole variable domain, filled in from reference TRBV14 and TRBJ2-2, reads EAGVTQFPSHSVIEKGQTVTLRCDPISGHDNLYWYRRVMGKEIKFLLHFVKESKQDESGMPNNRFLAERTGGTYSTLKVQPAELEDSGVYFCASSQLQGVTTGELFFGEGSRLTVL.

On this clone itself: The read ends 3 residues early relative to the CDR3; the germline J gene fills the gap. The chain couples TRBV12-3 or TRBV12-4 to TRBJ2-2; 10 bases are a match to TRBD2. This CDR3 is 15 amino acids long. V trimming: 4 bases; J trimming: 4 bases; junction bases outside the gene matches: 3. The part of the CDR3 DNA that was read is TGTGCCAGCAGTTACAGCGGGAGGGCCACCGGGGAG. Protein: CASSYSGRATGE. The whole CDR3 protein is CASSYSGRATGELFF.

Details on this clone: The CDR3 goes on 3 residues after the read ends, and that part is filled in from the germline J gene. V is TRBV18 and J is TRBJ2-3; TRBD1 is a possible D gene (6 bases). This CDR3 region has 15 residues. V was cut by 3 bases and J by 2 bases, with 12 bases left in between. Germline V gives CDR1 KGHSH, CDR2 LQKENI. The covered CDR3 bases are TGTGCCAGCTCACCCCGGGACATGTACACAGATACG. Amino acid sequence: CASSPRDMYTDT. The complete CDR3 sequence is CASSPRDMYTDTQYF. The full variable domain, in which reference TRBV18 and TRBJ2-3 provide the parts outside the CDR3, is NAGVMQNPRHLVRRRGQEARLRCSPMKGHSHVYWYRQLPEEGLKFMVYLQKENIIDESGMPKERFSAEFPKEGPSILRIQQVVRGDSAAYFCASSPRDMYTDTQYFGPGTRLTVL.

On this clone: Read sequence stops 3 residues before the CDR3 end, and the germline J gene provides the missing end. This chain uses TRBV5-1 with TRBJ2-3, with D perhaps TRBD1 (5 bases). Germline assignment: CDR1 SGHRS and CDR2 YFSETQ. This CDR3 is 14 amino acids long. V lost 4 bases and J 3 bases, leaving 12 bases between the germline ends. CDR3: CASSRNQGTDTQYF. CDR3 bases read: TGCGCCAGCAGCCGGAACCAGGGTACAGATACG.